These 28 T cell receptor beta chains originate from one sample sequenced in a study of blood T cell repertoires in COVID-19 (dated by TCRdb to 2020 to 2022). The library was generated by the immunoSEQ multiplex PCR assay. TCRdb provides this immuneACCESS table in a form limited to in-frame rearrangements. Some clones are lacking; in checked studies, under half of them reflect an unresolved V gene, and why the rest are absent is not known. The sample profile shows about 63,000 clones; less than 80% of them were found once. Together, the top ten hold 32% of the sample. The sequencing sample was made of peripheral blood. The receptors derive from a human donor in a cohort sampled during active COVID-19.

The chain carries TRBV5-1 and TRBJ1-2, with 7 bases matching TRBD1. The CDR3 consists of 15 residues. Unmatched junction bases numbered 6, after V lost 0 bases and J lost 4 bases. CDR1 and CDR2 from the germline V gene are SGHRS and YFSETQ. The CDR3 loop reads CASSLGDSDAYGYTF. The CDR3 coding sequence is TGCGCCAGCAGCTTGGGGGACAGCGATGCCTATGGCTACACCTTC.

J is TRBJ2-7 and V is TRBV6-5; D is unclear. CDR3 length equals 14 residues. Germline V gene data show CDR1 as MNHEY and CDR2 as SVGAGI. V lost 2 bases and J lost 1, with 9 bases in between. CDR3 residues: CASSYRHHSYEQYF. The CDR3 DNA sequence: TGTGCCAGCAGTTACCGACACCATTCCTACGAGCAGTACTTC.

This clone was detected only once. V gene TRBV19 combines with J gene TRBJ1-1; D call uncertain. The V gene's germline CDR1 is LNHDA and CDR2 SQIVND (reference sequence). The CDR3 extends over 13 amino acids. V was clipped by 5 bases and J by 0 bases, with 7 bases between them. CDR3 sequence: CASSATVNTEAFF. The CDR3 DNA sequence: TGTGCCAGTAGTGCAACAGTGAACACTGAAGCTTTCTTT.

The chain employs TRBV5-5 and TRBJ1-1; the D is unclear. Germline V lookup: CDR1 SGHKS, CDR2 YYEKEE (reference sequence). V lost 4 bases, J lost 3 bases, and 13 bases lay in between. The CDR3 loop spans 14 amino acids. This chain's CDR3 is CASSRSARDTEAFF. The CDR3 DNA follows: TGTGCCAGCAGCCGGAGTGCCCGGGACACTGAAGCTTTCTTT.

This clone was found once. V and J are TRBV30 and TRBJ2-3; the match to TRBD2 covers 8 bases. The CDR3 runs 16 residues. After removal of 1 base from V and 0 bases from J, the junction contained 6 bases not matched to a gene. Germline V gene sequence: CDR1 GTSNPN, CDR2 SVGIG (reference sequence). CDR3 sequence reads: CAWSDGRGASTDTQYF. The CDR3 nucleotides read TGTGCCTGGAGTGACGGGCGGGGGGCGAGCACAGATACGCAGTATTTT.

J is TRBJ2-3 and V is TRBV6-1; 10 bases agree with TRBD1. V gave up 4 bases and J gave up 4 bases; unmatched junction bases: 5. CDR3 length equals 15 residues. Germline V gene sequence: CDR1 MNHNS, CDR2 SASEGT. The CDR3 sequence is CASSVSGTGADTQYF. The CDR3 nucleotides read TGTGCCAGCAGTGTCTCCGGGACAGGGGCAGATACGCAGTATTTT.

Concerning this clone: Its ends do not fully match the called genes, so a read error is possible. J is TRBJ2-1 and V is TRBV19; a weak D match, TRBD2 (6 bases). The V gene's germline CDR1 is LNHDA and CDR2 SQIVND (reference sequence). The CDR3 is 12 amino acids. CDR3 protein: CASSPSSGQEVF. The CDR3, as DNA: TGTGCCAGTAGTCCATCGAGCGGGCAGGAGGTCTTC.

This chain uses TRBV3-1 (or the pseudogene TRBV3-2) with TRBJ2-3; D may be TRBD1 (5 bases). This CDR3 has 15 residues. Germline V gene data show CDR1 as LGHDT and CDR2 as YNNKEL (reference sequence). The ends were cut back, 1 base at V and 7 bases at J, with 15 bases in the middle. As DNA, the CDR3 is TGTGCCAGCAGCCAAGGCCGGAAGGGGTATAATACGCAGTATTTT. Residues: CASSQGRKGYNTQYF.

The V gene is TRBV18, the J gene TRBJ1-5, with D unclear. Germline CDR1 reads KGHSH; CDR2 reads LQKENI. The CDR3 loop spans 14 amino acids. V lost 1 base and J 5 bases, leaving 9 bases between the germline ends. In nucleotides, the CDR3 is TGTGCCAGCTCACCACATGTCCGGGATCAGCCCCAGCATTTT. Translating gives CASSPHVRDQPQHF.

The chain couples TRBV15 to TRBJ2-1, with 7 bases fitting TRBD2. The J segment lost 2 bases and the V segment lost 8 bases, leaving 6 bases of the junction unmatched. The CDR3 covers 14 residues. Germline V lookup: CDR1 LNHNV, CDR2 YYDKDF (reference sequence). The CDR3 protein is CATQSGIAYNEQFF. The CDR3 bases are TGTGCCACCCAGAGCGGGATCGCCTACAATGAGCAGTTCTTC.

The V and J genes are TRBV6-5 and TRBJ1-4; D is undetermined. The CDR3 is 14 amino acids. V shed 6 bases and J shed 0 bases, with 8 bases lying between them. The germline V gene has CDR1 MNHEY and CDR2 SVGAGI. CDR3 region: CASRPVATNEKLFF. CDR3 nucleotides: TGTGCCAGCAGGCCAGTTGCAACTAATGAAAAACTGTTTTTT.

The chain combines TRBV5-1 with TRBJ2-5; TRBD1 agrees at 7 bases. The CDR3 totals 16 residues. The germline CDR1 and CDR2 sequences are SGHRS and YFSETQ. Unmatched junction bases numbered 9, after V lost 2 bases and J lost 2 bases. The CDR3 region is CASSFAGTARQETQYF. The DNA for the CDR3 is TGCGCCAGCAGCTTTGCCGGGACAGCTCGTCAAGAGACCCAGTACTTC.

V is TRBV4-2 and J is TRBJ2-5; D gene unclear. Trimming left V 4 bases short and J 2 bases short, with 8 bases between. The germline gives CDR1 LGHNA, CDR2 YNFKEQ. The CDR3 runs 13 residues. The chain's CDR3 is CASSLVQQETQYF. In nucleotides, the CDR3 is TGTGCCAGCAGCCTAGTCCAACAAGAGACCCAGTACTTC.

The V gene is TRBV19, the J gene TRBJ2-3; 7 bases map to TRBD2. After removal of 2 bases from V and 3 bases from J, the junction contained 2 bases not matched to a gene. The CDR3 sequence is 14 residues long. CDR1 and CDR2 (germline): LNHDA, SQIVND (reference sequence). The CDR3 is CASSIWGGTDTQYF. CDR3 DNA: TGTGCCAGTAGTATATGGGGGGGTACAGATACGCAGTATTTT. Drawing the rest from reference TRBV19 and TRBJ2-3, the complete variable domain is DGGITQSPKYLFRKEGQNVTLSCEQNLNHDAMYWYRQDPGQGLRLIYYSQIVNDFQKGDIAEGYSVSREKKESFPLTVTSAQKNPTAFYLCASSIWGGTDTQYFGPGTRLTVL.

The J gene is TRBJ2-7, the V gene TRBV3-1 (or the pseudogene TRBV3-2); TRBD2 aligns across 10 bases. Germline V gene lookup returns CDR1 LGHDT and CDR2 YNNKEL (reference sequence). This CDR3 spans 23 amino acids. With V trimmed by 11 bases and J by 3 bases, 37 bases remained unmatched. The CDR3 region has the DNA TGTGCCCGCCCAACTAAGCTTCACGAGATTACATATGAAACGACTAGCGGGCGCTACGAGCAGTACTTC. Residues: CARPTKLHEITYETTSGRYEQYF.

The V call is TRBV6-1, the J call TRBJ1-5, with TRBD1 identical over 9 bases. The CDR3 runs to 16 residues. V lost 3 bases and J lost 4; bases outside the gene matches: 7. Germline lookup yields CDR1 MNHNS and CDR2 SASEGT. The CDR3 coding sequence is TGTGCCAGCAGTGACCTCTCCGGACAGGGGAATCAGCCCCAGCATTTT. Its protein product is CASSDLSGQGNQPQHF.

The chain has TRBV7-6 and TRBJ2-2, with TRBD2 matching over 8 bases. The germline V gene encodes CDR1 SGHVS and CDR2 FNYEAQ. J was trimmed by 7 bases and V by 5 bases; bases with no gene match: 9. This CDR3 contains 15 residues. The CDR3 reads CASSPERERHGELFF. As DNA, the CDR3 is TGTGCCAGCAGCCCGGAGCGGGAGAGACACGGGGAGCTGTTTTTT.

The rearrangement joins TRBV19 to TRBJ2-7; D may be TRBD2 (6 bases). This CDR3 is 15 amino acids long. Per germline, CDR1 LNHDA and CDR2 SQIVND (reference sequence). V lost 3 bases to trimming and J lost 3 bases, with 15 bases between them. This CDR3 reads CASSIGWGEVYEQYF. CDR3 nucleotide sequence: TGTGCCAGTAGTATCGGTTGGGGGGAGGTCTACGAGCAGTACTTC.

For the CDR3, the DNA is TGTGCCAGCAGCCAGACAGGGGTGCTACAAGAGACCCAGTACTTC. It encodes CASSQTGVLQETQYF. The rearrangement joins TRBV11-2 to TRBJ2-5; 8 bases match TRBD1. The CDR3 is 15 amino acids. The J segment lost 2 bases and the V segment lost 5 bases, leaving 7 bases of the junction unmatched. Germline values: CDR1 SGHAT, CDR2 FQNNGV.

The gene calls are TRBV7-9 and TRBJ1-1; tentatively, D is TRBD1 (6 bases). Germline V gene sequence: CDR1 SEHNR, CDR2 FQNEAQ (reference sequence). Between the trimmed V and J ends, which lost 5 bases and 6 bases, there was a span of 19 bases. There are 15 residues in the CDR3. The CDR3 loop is CASSPLTGGGAEAFF. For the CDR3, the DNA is TGTGCCAGCAGCCCTTTGACAGGTGGAGGAGCTGAAGCTTTCTTT. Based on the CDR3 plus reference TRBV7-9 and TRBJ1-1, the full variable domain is DTGVSQNPRHKITKRGQNVTFRCDPISEHNRLYWYRQTLGQGPEFLTYFQNEAQLEKSRLLSDRFSAERPKGSFSTLEIQRTEQGDSAMYLCASSPLTGGGAEAFFGQGTRLTVV.

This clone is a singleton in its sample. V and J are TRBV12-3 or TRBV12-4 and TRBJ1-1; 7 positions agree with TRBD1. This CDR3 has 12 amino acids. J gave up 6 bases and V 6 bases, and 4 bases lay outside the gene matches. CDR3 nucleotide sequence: TGTGCCAGCAGGGAGACAGGGTCTGAAGCTTTCTTT. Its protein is CASRETGSEAFF.

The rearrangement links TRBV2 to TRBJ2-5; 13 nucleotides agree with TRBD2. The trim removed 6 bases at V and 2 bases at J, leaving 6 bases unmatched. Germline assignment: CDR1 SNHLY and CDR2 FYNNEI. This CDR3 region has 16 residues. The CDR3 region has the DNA TGTGCCAGCAGCCCGGGACTAGCGGGAAAGCAAGAGACCCAGTACTTC. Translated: CASSPGLAGKQETQYF.

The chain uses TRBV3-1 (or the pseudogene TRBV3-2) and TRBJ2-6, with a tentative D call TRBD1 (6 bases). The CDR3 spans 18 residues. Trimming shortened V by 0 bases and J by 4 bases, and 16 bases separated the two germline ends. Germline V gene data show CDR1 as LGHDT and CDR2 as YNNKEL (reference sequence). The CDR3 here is CASSQDRPGVTGANVLTF. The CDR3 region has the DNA TGTGCCAGCAGCCAAGATAGACCAGGGGTTACCGGGGCCAACGTCCTGACTTTC.

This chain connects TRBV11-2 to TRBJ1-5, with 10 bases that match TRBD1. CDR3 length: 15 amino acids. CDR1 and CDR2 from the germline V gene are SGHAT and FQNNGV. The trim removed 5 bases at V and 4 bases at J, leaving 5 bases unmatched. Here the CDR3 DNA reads TGTGCCAGCAGCGTCGACAGGGGGCGAAATCAGCCCCAGCATTTT. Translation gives CASSVDRGRNQPQHF.

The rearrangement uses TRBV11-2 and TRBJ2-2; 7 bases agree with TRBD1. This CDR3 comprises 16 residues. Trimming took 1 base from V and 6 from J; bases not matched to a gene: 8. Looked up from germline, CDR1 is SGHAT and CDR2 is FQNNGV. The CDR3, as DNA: TGTGCCAGCAGCTTAGCGACAGGGAAACAAGCCGGGGAGCTGTTTTTT. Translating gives CASSLATGKQAGELFF.

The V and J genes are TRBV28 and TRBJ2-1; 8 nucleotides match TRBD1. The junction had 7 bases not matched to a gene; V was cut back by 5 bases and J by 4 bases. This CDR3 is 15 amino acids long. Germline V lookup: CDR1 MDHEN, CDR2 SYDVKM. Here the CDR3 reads CASSNRDRLYNEQFF. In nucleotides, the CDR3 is TGTGCCAGCAGTAACCGGGACAGGCTGTACAATGAGCAGTTCTTC. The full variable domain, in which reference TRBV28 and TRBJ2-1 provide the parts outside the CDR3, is DVKVTQSSRYLVKRTGEKVFLECVQDMDHENMFWYRQDPGLGLRLIYFSYDVKMKEKGDIPEGYSVSREKKERFSLILESASTNQTSMYLCASSNRDRLYNEQFFGPGTRLTVL.

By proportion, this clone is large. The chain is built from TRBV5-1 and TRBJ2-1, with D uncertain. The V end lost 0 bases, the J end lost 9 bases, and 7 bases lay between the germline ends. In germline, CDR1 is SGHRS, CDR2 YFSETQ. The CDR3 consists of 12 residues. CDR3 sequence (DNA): TGCGCCAGCAGCTTGGGACTCCGTGAGCAGTTCTTC. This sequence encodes CASSLGLREQFF.

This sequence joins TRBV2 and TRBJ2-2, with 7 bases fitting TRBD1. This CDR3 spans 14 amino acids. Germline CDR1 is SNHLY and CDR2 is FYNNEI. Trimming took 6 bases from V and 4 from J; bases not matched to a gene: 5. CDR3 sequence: CASSDRESTGELFF. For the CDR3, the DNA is TGTGCCAGCAGCGACAGGGAGTCCACCGGGGAGCTGTTTTTT. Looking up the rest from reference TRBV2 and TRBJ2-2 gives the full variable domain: EPEVTQTPSHQVTQMGQEVILRCVPISNHLYFYWYRQILGQKVEFLVSFYNNEISEKSEIFDDQFSVERPDGSNFTLKIRSTKLEDSAMYFCASSDRESTGELFFGEGSRLTVL.